The 10 T cell receptor beta chains in this list originate from one sample, sequenced in a study of shared clonotypes between healthy human individuals. CD45RO-negative cells were positively selected for CCR7, leaving out terminally differentiated effector memory CD45RA+ cells. The table came from immunoSEQ multiplex PCR; TCRdb's copy has only in-frame clones and leaves some out. The sample holds about 2.2 million clones; under 95% are singletons and the top ten take under 2%. The sequenced sample consisted of naive CD8+ T cells from PBMCs. Receptors were obtained from a man aged 18-30 years in good health. Some clones in this sample may be carry-over from other donors' samples.

The V and J genes are TRBV7-8 and TRBJ1-1; a weak D match, TRBD1 (6 bases). The CDR3 spans 15 residues. Germline V gene lookup returns CDR1 SGHVS and CDR2 FQNEAQ. V was pared by 5 bases and J by 0 bases, with 13 bases between. CDR3 region: CASSLSGQMNTEAFF. The CDR3 bases are TGTGCCAGCAGCCTCTCTGGACAGATGAACACTGAAGCTTTCTTT.

This clone showed up just once. The rearrangement links TRBV10-3 to TRBJ2-1; 9 positions match TRBD2. V was clipped by 5 bases and J by 3 bases; unmatched bases: 8. CDR1 ENHRY and CDR2 SYGVKD come from the germline V gene. The CDR3 runs to 16 residues. The CDR3 DNA follows: TGTGCCATCAGTAACTCCGGGACTAGCAGCTACAATGAGCAGTTCTTC. Its translation: CAISNSGTSSYNEQFF.

This clone was picked up one time. The chain links TRBV4-1 to TRBJ2-7; TRBD2 aligns across 10 bases. This CDR3 spans 17 amino acids. Germline V CDR1 and CDR2: MGHRA, YSYEKL. Trimming removed 4 bases from V and 7 bases from J; junction bases left unmatched: 16. CDR3 sequence reads: CASSRSTGQPGLAEQYF. The CDR3 region has the DNA TGCGCCAGCAGCCGTTCGACGGGACAGCCGGGACTAGCGGAGCAGTACTTC.

This chain uses TRBV28 with TRBJ1-5; the D is unclear. Per the germline V gene, CDR1 is MDHEN and CDR2 is SYDVKM. This CDR3 is built from 14 residues. Trimming removed 2 bases at V and 5 bases at J, with 10 bases between. The CDR3 loop reads CASSLRILDQPQHF. CDR3 nucleotide sequence: TGTGCCAGCAGTTTACGGATCCTTGATCAGCCCCAGCATTTT.

V usage is TRBV5-1 and J usage is TRBJ2-3, with 7 bases aligning to TRBD1. V lost 4 bases to trimming and J lost 1 base; unmatched junction nucleotides: 6. There are 15 residues in the CDR3. CDR1 and CDR2 (germline): SGHRS, YFSETQ. CDR3 protein: CASSARQGGTDTQYF. The CDR3 DNA follows: TGCGCCAGCAGCGCCCGACAGGGCGGCACAGATACGCAGTATTTT.

This chain joins TRBV27 and TRBJ1-1, with D hard to call. This CDR3 is 12 amino acids long. Trimming stripped 7 bases from V and 5 bases from J, with 11 bases between. Germline V gene sequence: CDR1 MNHEY, CDR2 SMNVEV (reference sequence). CDR3 in amino acids: CASKGFGTEAFF. CDR3 bases: TGTGCCAGCAAAGGTTTCGGGACTGAAGCTTTCTTT.

As concerns this clone: Other nucleotide sequences from this sample produce the same CDR3. The chain joins TRBV27 to TRBJ2-7, with 10 positions matching TRBD2. CDR1 MNHEY and CDR2 SMNVEV come from the germline V gene (reference sequence). The CDR3 extends over 13 amino acids. V lost 2 bases and J lost 6; bases outside the gene matches: 1. The CDR3 protein is CASSLLAGVEQYF. In nucleotides, the CDR3 is TGTGCCAGCAGTTTACTAGCGGGAGTCGAGCAGTACTTC.

V is TRBV5-4 and J is TRBJ1-1, with TRBD1 matching 7 bases. The CDR3 extends over 13 amino acids. V lost 2 bases, J lost 11 bases, and 9 bases stayed unmatched. The germline V gene encodes CDR1 SGHNT and CDR2 YYREEE (reference sequence). In nucleotides, the CDR3 is TGTGCCAGCAGCTTTCATCAGGGGGAATCGGCTTTCTTT. It translates to CASSFHQGESAFF.

This clone has only a few counts. V and J are TRBV6-6 and TRBJ2-1, with D tentatively TRBD2 (5 bases). Per the germline V gene, CDR1 is MNHNY and CDR2 is SVGAGI (reference sequence). The CDR3 runs 12 residues. V lost 2 bases to trimming and J lost 7 bases, with 6 bases between them. This CDR3 is CASSYAGNEQFF. CDR3 nucleotide sequence: TGTGCCAGCAGTTACGCGGGTAATGAGCAGTTCTTC.

The count of this clone is one. The CDR3 region is CASSFLVGSSSGANVLTF. The CDR3 region has the DNA TGTGCCAGCAGTTTTTTGGTGGGGTCTAGCTCTGGGGCCAACGTCCTGACTTTC. This chain uses TRBV28 with TRBJ2-6; D uncertain. This CDR3 comprises 18 residues. V was clipped by 3 bases and J by 0 bases, with 15 bases between them. The germline V gene has CDR1 MDHEN and CDR2 SYDVKM. The complete variable domain, with remaining parts taken from reference TRBV28 and TRBJ2-6, reads DVKVTQSSRYLVKRTGEKVFLECVQDMDHENMFWYRQDPGLGLRLIYFSYDVKMKEKGDIPEGYSVSREKKERFSLILESASTNQTSMYLCASSFLVGSSSGANVLTFGAGSRLTVL.